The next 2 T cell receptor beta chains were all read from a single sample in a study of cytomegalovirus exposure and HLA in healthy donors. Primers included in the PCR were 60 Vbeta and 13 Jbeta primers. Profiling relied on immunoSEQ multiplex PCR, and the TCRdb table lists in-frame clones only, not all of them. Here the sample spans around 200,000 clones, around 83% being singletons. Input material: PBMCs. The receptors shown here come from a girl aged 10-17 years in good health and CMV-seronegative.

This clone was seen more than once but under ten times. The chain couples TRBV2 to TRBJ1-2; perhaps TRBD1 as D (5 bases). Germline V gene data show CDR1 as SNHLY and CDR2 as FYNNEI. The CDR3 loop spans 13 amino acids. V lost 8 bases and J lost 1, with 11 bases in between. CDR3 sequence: CASVQGFNYGYTF. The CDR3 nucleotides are TGTGCCAGCGTTCAGGGCTTTAACTATGGCTACACCTTC.

The CDR3 coding sequence is TGTGCCAGCAGCGCATCCAGGGAGGGCGAGCAGTACTTC. This translates into CASSASREGEQYF. The V call is TRBV6-1, the J call TRBJ2-7; 7 nucleotides match TRBD2. Germline loops: CDR1 MNHNS, CDR2 SASEGT. The CDR3 length is 13 residues. V lost 6 bases and J lost 6; bases outside the gene matches: 8.